Listed here are 8 T cell receptor beta chains from one sample, sequenced in a study of blood T cell repertoires in COVID-19. Sequencing was performed with immunoSEQ multiplex PCR; in TCRdb, only in-frame clones are kept and a portion is missing. The sample has 250,000 to 300,000 clones, approximately 84% seen once. The sample comprised PBMCs or T cells enriched from blood (not recorded which). The receptors were gathered from a woman aged 50 to 65 who had been exposed to COVID-19.

The chain has TRBV28 and TRBJ2-6; D gene unclear. CDR1 and CDR2 (germline): MDHEN, SYDVKM. The CDR3 length is 13 residues. Trimming took off 6 bases at V and 0 bases at J, with 3 bases between the two ends. In DNA, the CDR3 is TGTGCCAGCAGGTACTCTGGGGCCAACGTCCTGACTTTC. Translated, it gives CASRYSGANVLTF.

The rearrangement uses TRBV27 and TRBJ1-6; 7 bases line up with TRBD1. V gave up 6 bases and J gave up 9 bases; unmatched junction bases: 8. CDR1 and CDR2 (germline): MNHEY, SMNVEV (reference sequence). CDR3 length: 14 residues. Here the CDR3 DNA reads TGTGCCAGCAGGACCGGGACAGAGATTTCACCCCTCCACTTT. As protein: CASRTGTEISPLHF.

The rearrangement uses TRBV6-1 and TRBJ1-2, with 8 bases aligning to TRBD1. Germline CDR1 is MNHNS and CDR2 is SASEGT. The CDR3 has 13 residues. V trimming: 2 bases; J trimming: 8 bases; junction bases outside the gene matches: 4. The CDR3 loop reads CASSETTGEGYTF. The DNA of the CDR3 is TGTGCCAGCAGTGAAACGACAGGGGAAGGCTACACCTTC.

This clone was observed a few times. This sequence joins TRBV4-1 and TRBJ2-5; D gene unclear. V gave up 0 bases and J gave up 6 bases, with 23 bases separating them. Germline V gives CDR1 MGHRA, CDR2 YSYEKL. This CDR3 has 18 amino acids. The CDR3 region has the DNA TGCGCCAGCAGCCAAGATACCACGATTGTGGGCATTAGGCAGACCCAGTACTTC. Translation: CASSQDTTIVGIRQTQYF.

The rearrangement links TRBV5-6 to TRBJ1-5; the D gene is possibly TRBD1 (5 bases). Per germline, CDR1 SGHDT and CDR2 YYEEEE. Trimming removed 0 bases at V and 0 bases at J, with 7 bases between. This CDR3 region has 15 residues. In nucleotides, the CDR3 is TGTGCCAGCAGCTTGGGGACACATAGCAATCAGCCCCAGCATTTT. This gives the protein CASSLGTHSNQPQHF.

The chain recombines TRBV19 with TRBJ2-1; possibly TRBD2 for D (5 bases). Trimming took off 5 bases at V and 10 bases at J, with 12 bases between the two ends. Germline lookup yields CDR1 LNHDA and CDR2 SQIVND (reference sequence). This CDR3 spans 12 amino acids. The CDR3 bases are TGTGCCAGTAGTTGGAAGGGCGGGGAGCAGTTCTTC. Its protein product is CASSWKGGEQFF.

The genes are TRBV3-1 (or the pseudogene TRBV3-2) and TRBJ1-3; D remains unclear. The V end lost 4 bases, the J end lost 0 bases, and 16 bases lay between the germline ends. In germline, CDR1 is LGHDT, CDR2 YNNKEL (reference sequence). The CDR3 is made up of 17 amino acids. CDR3 sequence reads: CASSPYLFASSGNTIYF. DNA of the CDR3: TGTGCCAGCAGCCCTTACCTCTTCGCTAGCTCTGGAAACACCATATATTTT.

The rearrangement links TRBV7-3 to TRBJ2-6; D is uncertain. The V end lost 5 bases, the J end lost 1 base, and 3 bases lay between the germline ends. The germline CDR1 and CDR2 sequences are SGHTA and FQGTGA. This CDR3 contains 13 residues. CDR3 nucleotides: TGTGCCAGCAGCACTTCTGGGGCCAACGTCCTGACTTTC. Amino acids: CASSTSGANVLTF. Supplemented by reference TRBV7-3 and TRBJ2-6, the full variable domain reads GAGVSQTPSNKVTEKGKYVELRCDPISGHTALYWYRQSLGQGPEFLIYFQGTGAADDSGLPNDRFFAVRPEGSVSTLKIQRTERGDSAVYLCASSTSGANVLTFGAGSRLTVL.